This T cell receptor beta chain is from a study of T cells in Graves' hyperthyroidism and ophthalmopathy. Losses at the gene ends were 5 bases for V and 2 bases for J; bases not matched to a gene: 7. This CDR3 is built from 16 residues. Germline CDR1 is MNHEY and CDR2 is SMNVEV (reference sequence). Amplified regions were TCR beta CDR3 sequences from RNA transcripts. Primed by the HTBI set, a first-round RT-PCR was run on the TCR CDR3. TCRdb re-called the multiplex PCR reads through MiXCR, storing one row per CDR3 protein. The repertoire holds hundreds of thousands of distinct CDR3 sequences, with 15% to 20% as singletons.

This chain joins TRBV27 and TRBJ2-1; TRBD2 aligns across 9 bases. This sequence was found in a woman aged 40 to 50 with Graves' ophthalmopathy. The sequenced material came from blood. CDR3 amino acids: CASSPYSGSPYNEQFF. CDR3 coding DNA: TGTGCCAGCAGTCCCTATAGCGGGAGCCCCTACAATGAGCAGTTCTTC.